This TCR beta chain stems from a study of cytomegalovirus exposure and HLA in healthy donors. The CDR3 runs 17 residues. Germline V gene sequence: CDR1 SGHNT, CDR2 YENEEA. The V end was cut by 4 bases, the J end by 1 base, with 16 bases between. PCR primers comprised 60 Vbeta and 13 Jbeta primers. Under the authors' procedure: Some 12 million shared chains were among the about 80 million unique TCR beta chains that a later analysis counted. Data came from immunoSEQ multiplex PCR; TCRdb stores just in-frame clones and leaves some out. The V and J calls and clone size are taken from that table; D and trimming were inferred from the DNA. The listing contains under 200,000 clones.

The sequenced material came from PBMCs. The rearrangement links TRBV11-3 to TRBJ2-2, with a weak D call TRBD2 (6 bases). The receptor comes from a man younger than 45 in good health and CMV-seronegative. The CDR3 DNA reads TGTGCCAGCAGCTCCTCCCCCGGGACTTGGAACACCGGGGAGCTGTTTTTT. Amino acids: CASSSSPGTWNTGELFF.